This is a list of T cell receptor beta chains from one sample in a study of T cells after yellow fever vaccination. TCRdb ran MiXCR on the 5' RACE reads and lists one entry per CDR3 protein. Of a few hundred thousand distinct CDR3 sequences in the sample, roughly 6.2% were seen once. This material consisted of PBMCs, taken 5 days after the yellow fever booster vaccination. Receptor source: a man younger than 40 who received the YFV17D yellow fever vaccine. Both conserved end residues are part of each CDR3. D genes are given only for firm matches. For some rows the clone size is stated as once, few or many, or as a class when expanded; others skip it.

j_gene: TRBJ2-5; d_gene: .; v_gene: TRBV28; abundance: many; CDR3nt: TGTGCCAGCAGGTTCGGGGGAGAGACCCAGTACTTC; CDR3aa: CASRFGGETQYF
j_gene: TRBJ1-5; d_gene: .; v_gene: TRBV12-3/TRBV12-4; abundance: many; CDR3nt: TGTGCCAGCAGCCGGGGCGGGCCCCAGCATTTT; CDR3aa: CASSRGGPQHF
j_gene: TRBJ1-6; d_gene: .; v_gene: TRBV15; abundance: many; CDR3nt: TGTGCCACCAGCAGGTGGGGTGGAAGGGATCGAGCGAAGTCACCCCTCCACTTT; CDR3aa: CATSRWGGRDRAKSPLHF
j_gene: TRBJ1-1; d_gene: .; v_gene: TRBV2; abundance: .; CDR3nt: TGTGCCAACCCGGGTCCCTTAGGGGGGAGACAACACACTGAAGTTTTCTTT; CDR3aa: CANPGPLGGRQHTEVFF
j_gene: TRBJ2-2; d_gene: .; v_gene: TRBV28; abundance: .; CDR3nt: TGTGCCAGCAGCCGACTACCGAACACCGGGGAGCTGTTTTTT; CDR3aa: CASSRLPNTGELFF
j_gene: TRBJ2-7; d_gene: TRBD2; v_gene: TRBV30; abundance: .; CDR3nt: TGTGCCTGGAGGACTAGCGGAGTCTACGAGCAGTACTTC; CDR3aa: CAWRTSGVYEQYF
j_gene: TRBJ2-1; d_gene: TRBD2; v_gene: TRBV6-1; abundance: few; CDR3nt: TGTGCCAGCTCCGGGACTAGCGGGAGCAAGGAGCAGTTCTTC; CDR3aa: CASSGTSGSKEQFF
j_gene: TRBJ2-1; d_gene: .; v_gene: TRBV20-1; abundance: few; CDR3nt: TGCAGTGTTCTAGGGAGTCCCCGGGGTGGTGAGCAGTTCTTC; CDR3aa: CSVLGSPRGGEQFF
j_gene: TRBJ2-2; d_gene: .; v_gene: TRBV9; abundance: many; CDR3nt: TGTGCCAGCAGCGTGGGGACCAGCGGGGAGCTGTTTTTT; CDR3aa: CASSVGTSGELFF
j_gene: TRBJ1-2; d_gene: .; v_gene: TRBV4-1; abundance: few; CDR3nt: TGCGCCAGCAGCCAAGATCACACAGATAACTATGGCTACACCTTC; CDR3aa: CASSQDHTDNYGYTF
j_gene: TRBJ2-2; d_gene: .; v_gene: TRBV5-4; abundance: many; CDR3nt: TGTGCCAGCCCAGGCCTAACCGGGGAGCTGTTTTTT; CDR3aa: CASPGLTGELFF
j_gene: TRBJ2-7; d_gene: TRBD1; v_gene: TRBV6-2/TRBV6-3; abundance: many; CDR3nt: TGTGCCAGCAGTCTCGACAGGGTGAGGTCCTACGAGCAGTACTTC; CDR3aa: CASSLDRVRSYEQYF
j_gene: TRBJ2-3; d_gene: .; v_gene: TRBV20-1; abundance: many; CDR3nt: TGCAGTGCTAGCTGGGGCGGCACAGATACGCAGTATTTT; CDR3aa: CSASWGGTDTQYF
j_gene: TRBJ2-7; d_gene: .; v_gene: TRBV5-1; abundance: .; CDR3nt: TGCGCCAGCAGCTCCGGGGTGACCGTCGAGCAGTACTTC; CDR3aa: CASSSGVTVEQYF
j_gene: TRBJ2-3; d_gene: TRBD2; v_gene: TRBV9; abundance: few; CDR3nt: TGTGCCAGCAGCGCGCTTTCCCCGACTAGCGGGATGGAAGATACGCAGTATTTT; CDR3aa: CASSALSPTSGMEDTQYF
j_gene: TRBJ2-3; d_gene: TRBD2; v_gene: TRBV24-1; abundance: few; CDR3nt: TGTGCCACCAGTGATCAAACTAGCGGCCACCGGGATACGCAGTATTTT; CDR3aa: CATSDQTSGHRDTQYF